A selection of T cell receptor beta chains follows, all from one sample in a study of cytomegalovirus exposure and HLA in healthy donors. Clones were sequenced by immunoSEQ multiplex PCR, and TCRdb holds only the in-frame ones, with some missing. This table has about 210,000 clones, over 70% appearing once. Specimen: PBMCs. Source of these receptors: a man in his forties in good health and CMV-seropositive. The CDR3 runs from the conserved cysteine through the conserved F or W. The order of the fields is J gene, V gene, D gene, CDR3 protein, CDR3 DNA. D genes are given only for firm matches.

J: TRBJ2-3; V: TRBV9; D: NA; CDR3: CASSVDLDTQYF; DNA: TGTGCCAGCAGCGTAGATCTGGATACGCAGTATTTT
J: TRBJ2-7; V: TRBV7-2; D: TRBD2; CDR3: CASSFPGTSGTHEQYF; DNA: TGTGCCAGCAGCTTCCCCGGGACTAGCGGGACCCACGAGCAGTACTTC
J: TRBJ2-1; V: TRBV5-1; D: NA; CDR3: CASSLEAGPTPYNEQFF; DNA: TGCGCCAGCAGCTTGGAGGCGGGACCGACCCCTTACAATGAGCAGTTCTTC
J: TRBJ2-3; V: TRBV15; D: NA; CDR3: CATSLRTGTDTQYF; DNA: TGTGCCACCAGCTTACGGACAGGCACAGATACGCAGTATTTT
J: TRBJ2-7; V: TRBV7-2; D: NA; CDR3: CASSSGIRSYEQYF; DNA: TGTGCCAGCAGCTCGGGGATCCGCTCTTACGAGCAGTACTTC
J: TRBJ1-1; V: TRBV2; D: NA; CDR3: CASSVVVGREDTEAFF; DNA: TGTGCCAGCAGTGTCGTTGTGGGCAGGGAGGACACTGAAGCTTTCTTT
J: TRBJ2-1; V: TRBV6-1; D: NA; CDR3: CASSARQGGEQFF; DNA: TGTGCCAGCAGTGCCCGACAGGGAGGTGAGCAGTTCTTC
J: TRBJ2-1; V: TRBV7-8; D: TRBD2; CDR3: CASSLAGGPHNEQFF; DNA: TGTGCCAGCAGCTTGGCGGGAGGGCCCCACAATGAGCAGTTCTTC
J: TRBJ2-5; V: TRBV19; D: NA; CDR3: CASTPGSTGTQYF; DNA: TGTGCCAGTACTCCCGGATCAACGGGGACCCAGTACTTC
J: TRBJ1-1; V: TRBV10-3; D: NA; CDR3: CAISDPGLGAFF; DNA: TGTGCCATCAGTGACCCGGGGTTGGGAGCTTTCTTT
J: TRBJ2-1; V: TRBV10-2; D: TRBD2; CDR3: CASTSGTSGDNEQFF; DNA: TGCGCCAGCACTTCCGGGACTAGCGGGGACAATGAGCAGTTCTTC
J: TRBJ2-2; V: TRBV5-4; D: TRBD2; CDR3: CASSSGLAGDPSTGELFF; DNA: TGTGCCAGCAGCTCAGGACTAGCGGGAGATCCCTCCACCGGGGAGCTGTTTTTT
J: TRBJ1-4; V: TRBV28; D: TRBD1; CDR3: CASSPAGTGMRDEKLFF; DNA: TGTGCCAGCAGTCCCGCGGGGACAGGGATGAGGGATGAAAAACTGTTTTTT
J: TRBJ2-2; V: TRBV5-4; D: TRBD2; CDR3: CASSRQREGNTGELFF; DNA: TGTGCCAGCAGCCGGCAGCGGGAGGGCAACACCGGGGAGCTGTTTTTT
J: TRBJ1-4; V: TRBV10-3; D: TRBD1; CDR3: CAISPGQGLGTNEKLFF; DNA: TGTGCCATCAGTCCGGGACAGGGTTTAGGTACTAATGAAAAACTGTTTTTT
J: TRBJ1-1; V: TRBV30; D: NA; CDR3: CAWSVRDEAFF; DNA: TGTGCCTGGAGTGTACGCGATGAAGCTTTCTTT
J: TRBJ1-2; V: TRBV6-5; D: TRBD1; CDR3: CASEDRGRGSGYTF; DNA: TGTGCCAGCGAGGACAGGGGGCGCGGATCTGGCTACACCTTC
J: TRBJ1-1; V: TRBV25-1; D: NA; CDR3: CASSEKWGSAEAFF; DNA: TGTGCCAGCAGTGAGAAGTGGGGCTCGGCTGAAGCTTTCTTT
J: TRBJ1-2; V: TRBV6-1; D: NA; CDR3: CASSEAGSGYTF; DNA: TGTGCCAGCAGTGAAGCAGGGAGCGGCTACACCTTC